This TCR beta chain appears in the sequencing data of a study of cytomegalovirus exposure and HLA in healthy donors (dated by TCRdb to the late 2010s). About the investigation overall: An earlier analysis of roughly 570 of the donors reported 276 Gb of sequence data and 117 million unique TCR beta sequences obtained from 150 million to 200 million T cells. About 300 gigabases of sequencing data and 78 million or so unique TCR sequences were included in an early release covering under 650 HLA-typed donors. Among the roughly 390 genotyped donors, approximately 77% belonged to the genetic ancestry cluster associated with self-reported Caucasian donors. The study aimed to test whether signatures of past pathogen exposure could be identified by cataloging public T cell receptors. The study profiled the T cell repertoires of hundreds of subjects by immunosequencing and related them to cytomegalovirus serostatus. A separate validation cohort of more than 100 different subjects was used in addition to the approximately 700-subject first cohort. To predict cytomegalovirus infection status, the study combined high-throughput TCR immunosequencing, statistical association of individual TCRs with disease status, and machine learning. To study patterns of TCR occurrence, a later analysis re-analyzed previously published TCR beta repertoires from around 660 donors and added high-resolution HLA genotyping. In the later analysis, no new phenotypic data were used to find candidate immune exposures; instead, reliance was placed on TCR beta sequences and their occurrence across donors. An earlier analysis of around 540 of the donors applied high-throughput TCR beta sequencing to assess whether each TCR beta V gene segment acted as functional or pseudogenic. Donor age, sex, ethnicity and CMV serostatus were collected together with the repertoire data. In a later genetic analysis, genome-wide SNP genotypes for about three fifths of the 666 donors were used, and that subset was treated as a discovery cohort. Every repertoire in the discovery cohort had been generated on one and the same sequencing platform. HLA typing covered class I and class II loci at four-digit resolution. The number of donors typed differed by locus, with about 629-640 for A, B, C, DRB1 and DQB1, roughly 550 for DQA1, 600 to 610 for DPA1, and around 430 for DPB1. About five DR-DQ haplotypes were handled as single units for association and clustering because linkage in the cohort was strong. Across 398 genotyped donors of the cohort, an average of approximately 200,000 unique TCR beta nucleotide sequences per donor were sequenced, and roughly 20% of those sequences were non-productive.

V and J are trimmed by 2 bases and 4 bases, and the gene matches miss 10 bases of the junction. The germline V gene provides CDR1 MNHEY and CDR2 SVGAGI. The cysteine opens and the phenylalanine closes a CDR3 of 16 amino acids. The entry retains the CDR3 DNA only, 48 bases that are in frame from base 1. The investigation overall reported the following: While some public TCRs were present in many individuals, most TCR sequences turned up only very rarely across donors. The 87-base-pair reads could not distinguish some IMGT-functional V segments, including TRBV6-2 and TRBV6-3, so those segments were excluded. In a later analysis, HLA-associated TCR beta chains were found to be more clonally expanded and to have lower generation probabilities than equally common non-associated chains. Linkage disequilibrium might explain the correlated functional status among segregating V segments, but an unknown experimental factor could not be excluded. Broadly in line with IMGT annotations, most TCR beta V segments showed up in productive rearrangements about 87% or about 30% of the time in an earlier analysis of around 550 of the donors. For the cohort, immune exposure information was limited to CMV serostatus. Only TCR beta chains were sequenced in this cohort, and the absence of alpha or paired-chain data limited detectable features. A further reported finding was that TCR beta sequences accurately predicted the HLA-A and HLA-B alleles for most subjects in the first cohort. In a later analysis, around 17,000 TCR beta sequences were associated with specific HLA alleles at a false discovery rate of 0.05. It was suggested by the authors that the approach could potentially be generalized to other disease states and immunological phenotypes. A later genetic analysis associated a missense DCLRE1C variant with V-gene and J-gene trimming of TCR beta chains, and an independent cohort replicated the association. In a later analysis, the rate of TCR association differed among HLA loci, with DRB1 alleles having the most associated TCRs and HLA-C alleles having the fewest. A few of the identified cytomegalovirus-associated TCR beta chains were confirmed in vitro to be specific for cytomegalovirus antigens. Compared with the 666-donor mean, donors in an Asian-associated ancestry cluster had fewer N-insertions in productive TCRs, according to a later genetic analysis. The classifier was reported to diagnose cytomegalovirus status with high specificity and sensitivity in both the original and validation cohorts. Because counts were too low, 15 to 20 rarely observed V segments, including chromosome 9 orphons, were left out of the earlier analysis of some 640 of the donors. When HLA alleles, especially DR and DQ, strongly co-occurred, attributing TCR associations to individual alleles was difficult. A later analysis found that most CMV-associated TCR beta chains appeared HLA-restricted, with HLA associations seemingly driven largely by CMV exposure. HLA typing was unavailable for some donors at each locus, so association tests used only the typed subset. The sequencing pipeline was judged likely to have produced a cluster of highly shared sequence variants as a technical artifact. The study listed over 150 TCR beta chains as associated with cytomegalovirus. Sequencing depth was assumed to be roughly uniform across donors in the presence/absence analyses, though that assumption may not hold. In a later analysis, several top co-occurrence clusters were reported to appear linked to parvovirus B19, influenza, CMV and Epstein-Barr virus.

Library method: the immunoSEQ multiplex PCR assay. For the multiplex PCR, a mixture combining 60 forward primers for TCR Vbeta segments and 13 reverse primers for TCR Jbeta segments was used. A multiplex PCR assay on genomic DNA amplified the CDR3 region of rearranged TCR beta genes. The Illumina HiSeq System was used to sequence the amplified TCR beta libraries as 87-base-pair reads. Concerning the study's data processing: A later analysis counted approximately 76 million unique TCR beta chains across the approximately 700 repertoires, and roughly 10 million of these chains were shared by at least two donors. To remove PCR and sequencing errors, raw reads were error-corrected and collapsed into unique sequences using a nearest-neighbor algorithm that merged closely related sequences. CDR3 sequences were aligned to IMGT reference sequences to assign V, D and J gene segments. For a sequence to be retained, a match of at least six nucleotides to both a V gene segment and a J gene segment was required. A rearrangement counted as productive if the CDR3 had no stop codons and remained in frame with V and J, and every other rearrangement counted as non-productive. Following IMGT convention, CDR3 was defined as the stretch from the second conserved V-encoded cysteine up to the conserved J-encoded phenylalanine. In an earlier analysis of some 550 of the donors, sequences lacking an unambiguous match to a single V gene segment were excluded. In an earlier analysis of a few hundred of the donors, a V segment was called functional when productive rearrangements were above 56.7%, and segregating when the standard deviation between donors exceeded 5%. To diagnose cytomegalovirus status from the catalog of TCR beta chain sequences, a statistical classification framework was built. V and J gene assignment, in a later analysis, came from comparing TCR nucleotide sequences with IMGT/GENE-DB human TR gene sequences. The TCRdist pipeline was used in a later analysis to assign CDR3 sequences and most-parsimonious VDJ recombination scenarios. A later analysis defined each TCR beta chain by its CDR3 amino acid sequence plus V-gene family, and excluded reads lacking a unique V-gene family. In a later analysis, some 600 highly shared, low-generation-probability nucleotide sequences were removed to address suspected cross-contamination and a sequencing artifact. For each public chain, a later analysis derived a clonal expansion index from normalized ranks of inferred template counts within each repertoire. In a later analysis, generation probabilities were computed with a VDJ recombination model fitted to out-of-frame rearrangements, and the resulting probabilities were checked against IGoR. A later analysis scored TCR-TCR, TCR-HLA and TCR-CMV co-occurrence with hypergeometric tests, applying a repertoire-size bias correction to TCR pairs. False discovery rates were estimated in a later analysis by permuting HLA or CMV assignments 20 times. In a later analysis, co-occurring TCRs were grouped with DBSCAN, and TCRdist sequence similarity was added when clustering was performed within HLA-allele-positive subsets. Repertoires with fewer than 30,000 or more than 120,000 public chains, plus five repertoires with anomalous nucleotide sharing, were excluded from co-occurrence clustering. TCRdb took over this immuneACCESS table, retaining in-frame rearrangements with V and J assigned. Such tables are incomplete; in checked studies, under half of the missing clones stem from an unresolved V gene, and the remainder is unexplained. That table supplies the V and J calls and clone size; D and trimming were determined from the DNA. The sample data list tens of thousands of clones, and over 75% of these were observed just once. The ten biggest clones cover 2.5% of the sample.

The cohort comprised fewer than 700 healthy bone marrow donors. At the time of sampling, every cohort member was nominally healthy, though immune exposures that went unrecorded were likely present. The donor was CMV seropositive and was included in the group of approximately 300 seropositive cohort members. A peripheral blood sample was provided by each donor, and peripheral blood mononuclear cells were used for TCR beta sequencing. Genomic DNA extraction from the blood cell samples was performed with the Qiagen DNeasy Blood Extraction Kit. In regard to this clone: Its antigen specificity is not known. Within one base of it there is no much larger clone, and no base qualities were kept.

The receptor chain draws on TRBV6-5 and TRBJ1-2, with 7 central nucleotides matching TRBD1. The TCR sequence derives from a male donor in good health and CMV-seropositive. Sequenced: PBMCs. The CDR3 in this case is CASSYLTGVYFYGYTF. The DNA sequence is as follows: TGTGCCAGCAGTTACCTTACAGGGGTATATTTCTATGGCTACACCTTC.